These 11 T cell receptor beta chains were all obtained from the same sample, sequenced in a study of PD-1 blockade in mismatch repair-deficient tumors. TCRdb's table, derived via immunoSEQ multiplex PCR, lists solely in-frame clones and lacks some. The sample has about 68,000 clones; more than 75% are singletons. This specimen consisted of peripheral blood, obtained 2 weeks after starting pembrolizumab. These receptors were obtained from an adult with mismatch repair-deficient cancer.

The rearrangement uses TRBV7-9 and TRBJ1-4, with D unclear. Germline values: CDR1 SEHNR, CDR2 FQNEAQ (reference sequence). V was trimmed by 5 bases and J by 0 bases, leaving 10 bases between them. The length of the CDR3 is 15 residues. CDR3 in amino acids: CASSTTDATNEKLFF. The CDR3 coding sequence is TGTGCCAGCAGCACCACAGATGCAACTAATGAAAAACTGTTTTTT.

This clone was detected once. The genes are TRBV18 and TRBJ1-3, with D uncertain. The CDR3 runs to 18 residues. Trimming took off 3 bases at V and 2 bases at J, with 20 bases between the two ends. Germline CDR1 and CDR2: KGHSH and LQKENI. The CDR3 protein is CASSPEGSLSSTGNTIYF. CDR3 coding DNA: TGTGCCAGCTCACCTGAAGGCAGCCTGTCTTCAACTGGAAACACCATATATTTT.

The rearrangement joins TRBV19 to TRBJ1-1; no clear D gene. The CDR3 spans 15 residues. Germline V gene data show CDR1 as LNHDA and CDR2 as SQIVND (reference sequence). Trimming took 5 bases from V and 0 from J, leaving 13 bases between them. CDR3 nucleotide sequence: TGTGCCAGTAGTGCCACCGTGTCCATGAACACTGAAGCTTTCTTT. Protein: CASSATVSMNTEAFF.

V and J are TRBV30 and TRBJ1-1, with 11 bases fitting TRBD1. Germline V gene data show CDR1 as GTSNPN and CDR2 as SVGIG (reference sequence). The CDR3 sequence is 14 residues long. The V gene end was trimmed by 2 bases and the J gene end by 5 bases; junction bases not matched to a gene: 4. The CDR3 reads CAWSKDRGRTEAFF. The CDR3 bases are TGTGCCTGGAGTAAGGACAGGGGGCGAACTGAAGCTTTCTTT.

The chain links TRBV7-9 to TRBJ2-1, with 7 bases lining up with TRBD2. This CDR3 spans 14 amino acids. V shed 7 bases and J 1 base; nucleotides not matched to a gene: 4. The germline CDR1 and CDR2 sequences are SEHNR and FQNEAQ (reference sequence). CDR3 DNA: TGTGCCAGCAATCTAGCGGTTTCCTACAATGAGCAGTTCTTC. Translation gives CASNLAVSYNEQFF. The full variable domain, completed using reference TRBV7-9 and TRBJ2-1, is DTGVSQNPRHKITKRGQNVTFRCDPISEHNRLYWYRQTLGQGPEFLTYFQNEAQLEKSRLLSDRFSAERPKGSFSTLEIQRTEQGDSAMYLCASNLAVSYNEQFFGPGTRLTVL.

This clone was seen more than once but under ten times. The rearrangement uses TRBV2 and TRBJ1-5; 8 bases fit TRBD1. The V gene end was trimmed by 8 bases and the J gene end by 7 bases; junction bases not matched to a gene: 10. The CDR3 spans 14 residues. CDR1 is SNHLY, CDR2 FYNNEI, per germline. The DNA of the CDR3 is TGTGCCAGCGGGAAGACAGGGGAAAGCCAGCCCCAGCATTTT. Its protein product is CASGKTGESQPQHF.

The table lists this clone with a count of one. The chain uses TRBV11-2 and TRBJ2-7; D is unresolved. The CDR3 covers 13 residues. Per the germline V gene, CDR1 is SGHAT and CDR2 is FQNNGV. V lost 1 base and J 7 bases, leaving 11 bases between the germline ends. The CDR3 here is CASSLVGPEEQYF. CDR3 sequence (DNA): TGTGCCAGCAGCTTAGTCGGCCCCGAGGAGCAGTACTTC.

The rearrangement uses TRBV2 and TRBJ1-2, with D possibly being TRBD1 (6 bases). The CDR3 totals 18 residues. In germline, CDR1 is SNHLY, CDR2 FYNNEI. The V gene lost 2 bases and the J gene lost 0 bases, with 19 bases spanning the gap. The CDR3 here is CASSETRGIRTANYGYTF. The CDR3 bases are TGTGCCAGCAGTGAAACCAGAGGTATAAGGACAGCTAACTATGGCTACACCTTC.

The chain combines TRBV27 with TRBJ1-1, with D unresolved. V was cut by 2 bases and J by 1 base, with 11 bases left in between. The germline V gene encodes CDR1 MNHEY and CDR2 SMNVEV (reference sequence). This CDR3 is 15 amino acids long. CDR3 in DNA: TGTGCCAGCAGTTTAGAGGGTCGCTGGAACACTGAAGCTTTCTTT. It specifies CASSLEGRWNTEAFF.

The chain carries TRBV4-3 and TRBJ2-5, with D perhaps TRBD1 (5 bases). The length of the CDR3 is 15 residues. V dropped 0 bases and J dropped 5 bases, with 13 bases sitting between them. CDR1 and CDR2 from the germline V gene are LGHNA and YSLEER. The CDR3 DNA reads TGCGCCAGCAGCCAAGAATATGGGGCCCAGGAGACCCAGTACTTC. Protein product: CASSQEYGAQETQYF.

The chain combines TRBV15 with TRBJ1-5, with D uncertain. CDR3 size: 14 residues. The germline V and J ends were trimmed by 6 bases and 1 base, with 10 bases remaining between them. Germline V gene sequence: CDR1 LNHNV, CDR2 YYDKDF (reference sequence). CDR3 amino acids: CATRKDRSNQPQHF. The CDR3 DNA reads TGTGCCACCAGAAAAGACCGAAGCAATCAGCCCCAGCATTTT.